Listed below are T cell receptor beta chains from one sample, sequenced in a study of blood T cell repertoires in COVID-19. Repertoires were generated with immunoSEQ multiplex PCR, while TCRdb's copy carries only in-frame clones and drops some. In the table there are 150,000 or so clones, around 83% of which are singletons. The sample taken for sequencing was peripheral blood. Every receptor here comes from a woman in her sixties with COVID-19, enrolled during active disease. Both conserved end residues are part of each CDR3. A D gene is named only where the DNA matches it firmly. Where a row states a size, it is once, few, many or the class of an expanded clone; other rows omit it.

D gene: TRBD1
V gene: TRBV11-2
clone size: .
J gene: TRBJ1-2
CDR3 protein: CASSRSGTGGNGYTF
CDR3 DNA: TGTGCCAGCAGCCGCTCCGGGACAGGGGGCAATGGCTACACCTTC

D gene: .
V gene: TRBV7-2
clone size: few
J gene: TRBJ1-1
CDR3 protein: CASSYRAEAFF
CDR3 DNA: TGTGCCAGCAGCTATCGCGCTGAAGCTTTCTTT

D gene: .
V gene: TRBV7-6
clone size: .
J gene: TRBJ2-5
CDR3 protein: CASSLRSGGGYRETQYF
CDR3 DNA: TGTGCCAGCAGCTTACGTTCTGGCGGGGGCTATCGAGAGACCCAGTACTTC

D gene: TRBD1
V gene: TRBV6-5
clone size: .
J gene: TRBJ2-3
CDR3 protein: CASRDSNTDTQYF
CDR3 DNA: TGTGCCAGCCGGGACAGCAACACAGATACGCAGTATTTT

D gene: TRBD1
V gene: TRBV6-5
clone size: .
J gene: TRBJ1-2
CDR3 protein: CASSYSKRTGDEVYTF
CDR3 DNA: TGTGCCAGCAGCTACAGTAAACGGACAGGGGACGAGGTCTACACCTTC

D gene: TRBD2
V gene: TRBV11-2
clone size: once
J gene: TRBJ2-7
CDR3 protein: CASSRGTSGSPSYEQYF
CDR3 DNA: TGTGCCAGCAGCAGAGGGACTAGCGGGAGTCCATCCTACGAGCAGTACTTC

D gene: TRBD1
V gene: TRBV5-1
clone size: .
J gene: TRBJ2-2
CDR3 protein: CASSFQGARTGELFF
CDR3 DNA: TGCGCCAGCAGCTTTCAGGGGGCACGCACCGGGGAGCTGTTTTTT

D gene: .
V gene: TRBV18
clone size: few
J gene: TRBJ2-7
CDR3 protein: CASSSPVYEQYF
CDR3 DNA: TGTGCCAGCTCATCCCCTGTCTACGAGCAGTACTTC

D gene: .
V gene: TRBV7-8
clone size: .
J gene: TRBJ1-1
CDR3 protein: CASSLARGGNTEAFF
CDR3 DNA: TGTGCCAGCAGCTTAGCGAGGGGGGGGAACACTGAAGCTTTCTTT

D gene: TRBD2
V gene: TRBV6-6
clone size: .
J gene: TRBJ2-5
CDR3 protein: CASTSQGGRQETQYF
CDR3 DNA: TGTGCCAGCACCTCCCAGGGCGGGAGACAAGAGACCCAGTACTTC

D gene: .
V gene: TRBV7-3
clone size: .
J gene: TRBJ1-1
CDR3 protein: CASSSLMNTEAFF
CDR3 DNA: TGTGCCAGCAGCTCCTTAATGAACACTGAAGCTTTCTTT

D gene: TRBD1
V gene: TRBV11-1
clone size: .
J gene: TRBJ2-3
CDR3 protein: CASSPSGQGARDTQYF
CDR3 DNA: TGTGCCAGCAGCCCTTCCGGACAGGGGGCAAGAGATACGCAGTATTTT

D gene: TRBD1
V gene: TRBV6-5
clone size: .
J gene: TRBJ1-1
CDR3 protein: CASREDRRYTEAFF
CDR3 DNA: TGTGCCAGCAGAGAGGACAGGAGATACACTGAAGCTTTCTTT

D gene: TRBD2
V gene: TRBV29-1
clone size: .
J gene: TRBJ2-5
CDR3 protein: CSVAKGTSLTETQYF
CDR3 DNA: TGCAGCGTCGCCAAGGGGACTAGCCTAACGGAGACCCAGTACTTC

D gene: .
V gene: TRBV15
clone size: .
J gene: TRBJ1-2
CDR3 protein: CATSRDKVVTGRNYGYTF
CDR3 DNA: TGTGCCACCAGCAGAGATAAAGTTGTAACAGGGAGAAACTATGGCTACACCTTC

D gene: TRBD1
V gene: TRBV12-5
clone size: .
J gene: TRBJ2-1
CDR3 protein: CASQGTGLPVSSYNEQFF
CDR3 DNA: TGTGCTAGTCAAGGGACAGGCCTACCAGTAAGCTCCTACAATGAGCAGTTCTTC

D gene: TRBD2
V gene: TRBV6-6
clone size: .
J gene: TRBJ2-1
CDR3 protein: CASAFTSGGAYEQFF
CDR3 DNA: TGTGCCAGCGCTTTTACTAGCGGGGGGGCGTACGAGCAGTTCTTC

D gene: TRBD2
V gene: TRBV19
clone size: few
J gene: TRBJ2-2
CDR3 protein: CASGLAGVGGELFF
CDR3 DNA: TGTGCCAGCGGACTAGCGGGAGTGGGCGGGGAGCTGTTTTTT

D gene: TRBD1
V gene: TRBV6-5
clone size: .
J gene: TRBJ1-2
CDR3 protein: CASSYSRTGGGYGYTF
CDR3 DNA: TGTGCCAGCAGTTACTCGCGGACAGGGGGCGGCTATGGCTACACCTTC

D gene: TRBD2
V gene: TRBV4-1
clone size: .
J gene: TRBJ2-2
CDR3 protein: CASSQGAGANTGELFF
CDR3 DNA: TGCGCCAGCAGCCAAGGAGCGGGAGCGAACACCGGGGAGCTGTTTTTT

D gene: .
V gene: TRBV7-3
clone size: .
J gene: TRBJ2-1
CDR3 protein: CASSLRREANEQFF
CDR3 DNA: TGTGCCAGCAGCTTACGGAGGGAGGCCAATGAGCAGTTCTTC

D gene: TRBD2
V gene: TRBV3-1/TRBV3-2
clone size: .
J gene: TRBJ2-1
CDR3 protein: CASSQSGGGYNEQFF
CDR3 DNA: TGTGCCAGCAGCCAAAGCGGGGGGGGCTACAATGAGCAGTTCTTC

D gene: TRBD2
V gene: TRBV27
clone size: .
J gene: TRBJ2-3
CDR3 protein: CASKVYGRAVTDTQYF
CDR3 DNA: TGTGCCAGCAAGGTATACGGGAGGGCTGTCACAGATACGCAGTATTTT

D gene: .
V gene: TRBV4-1
clone size: .
J gene: TRBJ1-2
CDR3 protein: CASSQDLGGAGLVYGYTF
CDR3 DNA: TGCGCCAGCAGCCAAGATTTGGGGGGAGCCGGACTTGTCTATGGCTACACCTTC

D gene: TRBD1
V gene: TRBV14
clone size: few
J gene: TRBJ1-4
CDR3 protein: CASSQFTGASNEKLFF
CDR3 DNA: TGTGCCAGCAGCCAATTTACAGGGGCTTCTAATGAAAAACTGTTTTTT

D gene: .
V gene: TRBV28
clone size: .
J gene: TRBJ1-5
CDR3 protein: CASSFVRQGNQPQHF
CDR3 DNA: TGTGCCAGCAGTTTTGTCAGACAGGGCAATCAGCCCCAGCATTTT

D gene: TRBD2
V gene: TRBV3-1/TRBV3-2
clone size: .
J gene: TRBJ2-1
CDR3 protein: CASSQLLAAAYNEQFF
CDR3 DNA: TGTGCCAGCAGCCAACTACTAGCGGCCGCCTACAATGAGCAGTTCTTC

D gene: TRBD1
V gene: TRBV6-5
clone size: .
J gene: TRBJ1-4
CDR3 protein: CASRQGVVTNEKLFF
CDR3 DNA: TGTGCCAGCCGACAGGGAGTGGTAACTAATGAAAAACTGTTTTTT

D gene: .
V gene: TRBV6-5
clone size: .
J gene: TRBJ2-7
CDR3 protein: CASLKGGTSTYEQYF
CDR3 DNA: TGTGCCAGCTTGAAAGGAGGCACTTCAACCTACGAGCAGTACTTC

D gene: .
V gene: TRBV29-1
clone size: once
J gene: TRBJ2-1
CDR3 protein: CSVEAFGRGIGQFF
CDR3 DNA: TGCAGCGTTGAAGCATTCGGCAGGGGTATCGGGCAGTTCTTC

D gene: .
V gene: TRBV24-1
clone size: .
J gene: TRBJ2-1
CDR3 protein: CATSESYNEQFF
CDR3 DNA: TGTGCCACCAGTGAGTCTTACAATGAGCAGTTCTTC

D gene: .
V gene: TRBV21-1
clone size: .
J gene: TRBJ1-2
CDR3 protein: CASSRPGQEDGYTF
CDR3 DNA: TGTGCCAGCAGTAGACCGGGACAGGAGGATGGCTACACCTTC

D gene: .
V gene: TRBV19
clone size: once
J gene: TRBJ2-2
CDR3 protein: CASSRAGRFTGELFF
CDR3 DNA: TGTGCCAGTAGTAGGGCGGGAAGATTTACCGGGGAGCTGTTTTTT

D gene: .
V gene: TRBV6-4
clone size: .
J gene: TRBJ1-1
CDR3 protein: CASSEDPGVYTEAFF
CDR3 DNA: TGTGCCAGCAGTGAGGACCCGGGGGTCTATACTGAAGCTTTCTTT

D gene: .
V gene: TRBV3-1/TRBV3-2
clone size: .
J gene: TRBJ1-6
CDR3 protein: CASSPRQYNSPLHF
CDR3 DNA: TGTGCCAGCAGCCCTCGACAGTATAATTCACCCCTCCACTTT

D gene: .
V gene: TRBV7-2
clone size: .
J gene: TRBJ2-1
CDR3 protein: CASSAGRVGNEQFF
CDR3 DNA: TGTGCCAGCAGCGCGGGCCGGGTGGGCAATGAGCAGTTCTTC

D gene: TRBD2
V gene: TRBV11-2
clone size: .
J gene: TRBJ2-7
CDR3 protein: CASSPTPLAGREQYF
CDR3 DNA: TGTGCCAGCAGCCCAACCCCACTAGCGGGACGGGAGCAGTACTTC

D gene: .
V gene: TRBV10-1
clone size: .
J gene: TRBJ1-2
CDR3 protein: CASRGTGSSYGYTF
CDR3 DNA: TGCGCCAGCCGGGGGACCGGGTCTAGCTATGGCTACACCTTC

D gene: .
V gene: TRBV11-3
clone size: .
J gene: TRBJ2-7
CDR3 protein: CASSLVRGYEQYF
CDR3 DNA: TGTGCCAGCAGCTTAGTCCGGGGCTACGAGCAGTACTTC

D gene: .
V gene: TRBV6-5
clone size: .
J gene: TRBJ2-7
CDR3 protein: CASKRRDSVSYEQYF
CDR3 DNA: TGTGCCAGCAAAAGGCGGGACAGTGTGTCCTACGAGCAGTACTTC

D gene: TRBD2
V gene: TRBV6-5
clone size: few
J gene: TRBJ2-1
CDR3 protein: CASSLSGGAFNEQFF
CDR3 DNA: TGTGCCAGCAGTCTTAGCGGGGGGGCCTTTAATGAGCAGTTCTTC

D gene: .
V gene: TRBV6-5
clone size: .
J gene: TRBJ1-6
CDR3 protein: CASSPSGNSNSPLHF
CDR3 DNA: TGTGCCAGCAGTCCCTCAGGAAATTCGAATTCACCCCTCCACTTT

D gene: .
V gene: TRBV30
clone size: .
J gene: TRBJ2-3
CDR3 protein: CAWSSWGGNQLTDTQYF
CDR3 DNA: TGTGCCTGGAGTAGCTGGGGGGGCAACCAACTCACAGATACGCAGTATTTT

D gene: TRBD1
V gene: TRBV2
clone size: .
J gene: TRBJ1-1
CDR3 protein: CASSLARQGTEAFF
CDR3 DNA: TGTGCCAGCAGTCTTGCCCGACAGGGCACTGAAGCTTTCTTT

D gene: .
V gene: TRBV14
clone size: .
J gene: TRBJ1-4
CDR3 protein: CASSQEGGLSEKLFF
CDR3 DNA: TGTGCCAGCAGCCAAGAGGGGGGGCTATCTGAAAAACTGTTTTTT

D gene: .
V gene: TRBV19
clone size: .
J gene: TRBJ1-2
CDR3 protein: CASSPAARGGYTF
CDR3 DNA: TGTGCCAGTAGTCCCGCGGCCCGGGGTGGCTACACCTTC

D gene: .
V gene: TRBV19
clone size: .
J gene: TRBJ1-1
CDR3 protein: CASSDQGNTEAFF
CDR3 DNA: TGTGCCAGTAGTGACCAGGGGAACACTGAAGCTTTCTTT

D gene: .
V gene: TRBV10-1
clone size: .
J gene: TRBJ2-1
CDR3 protein: CASSSKWTVGNEQFF
CDR3 DNA: TGCGCCAGCAGTTCGAAGTGGACAGTGGGGAATGAGCAGTTCTTC

D gene: TRBD1
V gene: TRBV11-1
clone size: .
J gene: TRBJ1-4
CDR3 protein: CASSPGTDEKLFF
CDR3 DNA: TGTGCCAGCAGCCCGGGGACAGATGAAAAACTGTTTTTT

D gene: TRBD1
V gene: TRBV29-1
clone size: few
J gene: TRBJ1-2
CDR3 protein: CSTVRGQGSDGYTF
CDR3 DNA: TGCAGCACAGTTCGGGGACAGGGCTCTGATGGCTACACCTTC